Each of the 18 T cell receptor beta chains below was sequenced from the same sample in a study of PD-L1 blockade in urothelial cancer. Libraries were prepared by immunoSEQ multiplex PCR; TCRdb keeps only in-frame clonotypes and omits some of them. Here the sample spans about 39,000 clones, about 80% being singletons. Time point: peripheral blood 6 weeks after treatment start. The sample was PBMCs, taken around atezolizumab (anti-PD-L1) treatment. These TCRs come from a man aged 40-55 years with urothelial cancer.

This chain uses TRBV30 with TRBJ1-2; D is uncertain. Germline CDR1 and CDR2: GTSNPN and SVGIG (reference sequence). V was clipped by 1 base and J by 2 bases, with 8 bases between them. The CDR3 covers 13 residues. The CDR3 here is CAWSAWPNYGYTF. CDR3 bases: TGTGCCTGGAGTGCGTGGCCGAACTATGGCTACACCTTC.

This clone has only one observation. The CDR3 DNA follows: TGCAGTGGAACGGTTGATGGCTACACCTTC. It translates to CSGTVDGYTF. This chain links TRBV20-1 with TRBJ1-2, with D hard to call. Germline V gene data show CDR1 as DFQATT and CDR2 as SNEGSKA (reference sequence). The CDR3 covers 10 residues. The V and J ends lost 7 bases and 6 bases respectively, with 9 bases between them.

CDR3 loop: CASASLSNTEAFF. For the CDR3, the DNA is TGTGCCTCCGCGAGCCTCTCGAACACTGAAGCTTTCTTT. J is TRBJ1-1 and V is TRBV30; D remains unclear. The CDR3 consists of 13 residues. Germline CDR1 is GTSNPN and CDR2 is SVGIG (reference sequence). The germline V and J ends were trimmed by 7 bases and 1 base, with 13 bases remaining between them.

This chain joins TRBV14 and TRBJ2-7, with 8 bases that match TRBD2. The CDR3 is 18 amino acids. Germline V gives CDR1 SGHDN, CDR2 FVKESK. After removal of 2 bases from V and 9 bases from J, the junction contained 21 bases not matched to a gene. The CDR3 is CASSQSPGLVGAQPGQYF. The CDR3 DNA reads as TGTGCCAGCAGCCAAAGCCCGGGACTAGTCGGGGCACAACCCGGGCAGTACTTC.

This sequence joins TRBV5-4 and TRBJ2-3, with TRBD2 as a possible D gene (6 bases). The CDR3 spans 15 residues. Germline CDR1 is SGHNT and CDR2 is YYREEE (reference sequence). V was shortened by 0 bases and J by 4 bases, with 12 bases between the two germline ends. DNA of the CDR3: TGTGCCAGCAGCTTGGGCGGGATAAGTGCAGATACGCAGTATTTT. It specifies CASSLGGISADTQYF.

This clone appeared a few times. The genes are TRBV27 and TRBJ2-3, with D perhaps matching TRBD2 (6 bases). The V end lost 4 bases, the J end lost 1 base, and 15 bases lay between the germline ends. The CDR3 extends over 16 amino acids. Per the germline V gene, CDR1 is MNHEY and CDR2 is SMNVEV (reference sequence). CDR3: CASSSTRAGRTDTQYF. The CDR3 coding sequence is TGTGCCAGCAGTTCAACCCGAGCGGGCCGCACAGATACGCAGTATTTT.

The CDR3 DNA reads TGTGCCAGCTCACCATTTACAGAACCGACGCAGTATTTT. It translates to CASSPFTEPTQYF. The chain couples TRBV18 to TRBJ2-3; D unclear. V lost 2 bases to trimming and J lost 9 bases, with 12 bases between them. The CDR3 length is 13 residues. Germline values: CDR1 KGHSH, CDR2 LQKENI.

This chain connects TRBV4-1 to TRBJ2-7, with 7 bases matching TRBD2. This CDR3 has 15 residues. J gave up 2 bases and V 4 bases, and 8 bases lay outside the gene matches. The V gene's germline CDR1 is MGHRA and CDR2 YSYEKL. The CDR3 coding sequence is TGCGCCAGCAGCCCCGGGGGGAGGCGAACCTACGAGCAGTACTTC. Protein product: CASSPGGRRTYEQYF.

V is TRBV5-8 and J is TRBJ2-2; D perhaps matches TRBD2 (6 bases). The CDR3 contains 17 residues. V was clipped by 7 bases and J by 1 base, with 20 bases between them. Germline CDR1 reads SGHTS; CDR2 reads YDEGEE. The CDR3 region has the DNA TGTGCCAGCGCCTCACTGAGGCGGGACGGGAACACCGGGGAGCTGTTTTTT. Translating it yields CASASLRRDGNTGELFF.

CDR3 in amino acids: CASSLGTSGILAKNIQYF. In DNA, the CDR3 is TGTGCCAGCAGTCTAGGGACTAGCGGAATTTTAGCCAAAAACATTCAGTACTTC. This sequence joins TRBV28 and TRBJ2-4; 11 nucleotides align to TRBD2. CDR3 length: 18 amino acids. Germline CDR1 reads MDHEN; CDR2 reads SYDVKM. The V and J ends lost 5 bases and 0 bases, in that order; junction bases with no gene match: 9.

This clone was picked up a small number of times. CDR3: CASSLRVVLYNTDTQYF. The CDR3 bases are TGTGCCAGCAGCTTACGGGTAGTTCTCTATAACACAGATACGCAGTATTTT. The chain employs TRBV7-8 and TRBJ2-3, with D unresolved. Germline CDR1 SGHVS, CDR2 FQNEAQ. This CDR3 spans 17 amino acids. V dropped 2 bases and J dropped 2 bases, with 17 bases sitting between them. Filled out from reference TRBV7-8 and TRBJ2-3, the complete variable domain reads GAGVSQSPRYKVAKRGQDVALRCDPISGHVSLFWYQQALGQGPEFLTYFQNEAQLDKSGLPSDRFFAERPEGSVSTLKIQRTQQEDSAVYLCASSLRVVLYNTDTQYFGPGTRLTVL.

The chain recombines TRBV4-1 with TRBJ2-1; 8 nucleotides match TRBD2. The germline V gene has CDR1 MGHRA and CDR2 YSYEKL. The CDR3 contains 18 residues. Trimming took 1 base from V and 9 from J; bases not matched to a gene: 17. The CDR3 DNA follows: TGCGCCAGCAGCCAAGTCCCATCGGTGCGCGGGAGGAGCGCTGAGCAGTTCTTC. Protein sequence: CASSQVPSVRGRSAEQFF.

The J gene is TRBJ2-4, the V gene TRBV6-1; TRBD2 matches 10 bases. V lost 4 bases and J lost 6; bases outside the gene matches: 9. This CDR3 has 16 residues. The germline V gene encodes CDR1 MNHNS and CDR2 SASEGT. The CDR3 DNA is TGTGCCAGCAGTGTGAGAACTAGCGGGATGACAAACATTCAGTACTTC. This translates into CASSVRTSGMTNIQYF.

The chain has TRBV12-2 and TRBJ2-1; the table assigns TRBD2, which was not confirmed against the DNA. TRBV12-2 has pseudogene status. CDR3 size: 15 residues. CDR3 sequence reads: CASRTPSGRVNEQFF. DNA for the CDR3: TGTGCAAGTCGCACCCCTAGCGGGAGGGTAAATGAGCAGTTCTTC.

This clone occurred once. This chain connects TRBV4-1 to TRBJ2-6; TRBD2 is a possible D gene (5 bases). This CDR3 is 18 amino acids long. The V end was cut by 3 bases, the J end by 2 bases, with 17 bases between. Per the germline V gene, CDR1 is MGHRA and CDR2 is YSYEKL. CDR3 region: CASSHIGPRAPGANVLTF. CDR3 bases: TGCGCCAGCAGCCACATTGGGCCGCGGGCCCCTGGGGCCAACGTCCTGACTTTC.

The CDR3 spells CASRRTSSYNEQFF. For the CDR3, the DNA is TGTGCCAGCAGGAGGACTAGCTCCTACAATGAGCAGTTCTTC. The chain carries TRBV6-6 and TRBJ2-1; 7 bases align to TRBD2. Trimming at V came to 6 bases and at J to 0 bases, leaving 2 bases not matched to a gene. The CDR3 runs to 14 residues. Germline CDR1 and CDR2: MNHNY and SVGAGI (reference sequence).

This chain connects TRBV2 to TRBJ1-5; tentatively, D is TRBD1 (6 bases). Germline CDR1 reads SNHLY; CDR2 reads FYNNEI. Trimming stripped 8 bases from V and 3 bases from J, with 11 bases between. The CDR3 extends over 13 amino acids. The CDR3 spells CASQRDINQPQHF. The CDR3 nucleotides are TGTGCCAGCCAACGGGACATCAATCAGCCCCAGCATTTT.

The chain carries TRBV7-9 and TRBJ1-1, with 7 bases fitting TRBD1. Unmatched junction bases numbered 9, after V lost 4 bases and J lost 4 bases. Germline V gene sequence: CDR1 SEHNR, CDR2 FQNEAQ (reference sequence). The CDR3 covers 15 residues. CDR3 bases: TGTGCCAGCAGCTACCAGACAGGGACCTTCACTGAAGCTTTCTTT. Protein sequence: CASSYQTGTFTEAFF.